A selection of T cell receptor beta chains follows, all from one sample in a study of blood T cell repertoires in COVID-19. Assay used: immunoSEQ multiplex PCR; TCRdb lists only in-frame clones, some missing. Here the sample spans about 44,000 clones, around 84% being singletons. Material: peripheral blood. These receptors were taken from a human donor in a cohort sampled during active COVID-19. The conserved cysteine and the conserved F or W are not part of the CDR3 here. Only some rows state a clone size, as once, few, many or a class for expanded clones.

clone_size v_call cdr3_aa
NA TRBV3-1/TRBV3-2 ASSHGAYGELF
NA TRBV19 ASSIYGGQGLNTEAF
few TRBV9 ASSVGTSSTDTQY
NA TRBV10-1 ASREDSIGYGELF
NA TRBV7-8 ASSLVLGVGQGVHGYT
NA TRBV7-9 ASGAGGVLNEQF
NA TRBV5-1 ASSLGQGNADTQY
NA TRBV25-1 ASSEWRGHYEKLF
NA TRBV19 ATKGLAGGALNEQF
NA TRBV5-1 ASSSTTGEVYNEQF
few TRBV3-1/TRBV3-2 ASSQAYRGKGYGYT
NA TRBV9 ASTPRAGTDSANTGELF
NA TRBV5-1 ASSPGQGQETQY
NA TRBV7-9 ASSGPKGAGYEQY
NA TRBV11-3 ASSLAGGPADTQY
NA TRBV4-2 ASSQEPGDRAF
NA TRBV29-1 SVGQGETQY
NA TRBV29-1 SVEGDTNYGYT
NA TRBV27 ASSFRDSRPQY
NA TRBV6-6 ASSYPGLGGNTIY
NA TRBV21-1 ASSKHRAEETQY
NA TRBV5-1 ASSLAGGTSTDTQY
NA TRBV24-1 ATSGAGKLSYNEQF
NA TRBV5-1 ASSALPRTGESPLH
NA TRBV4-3 ASSQDQGLAGTDTQY
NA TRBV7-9 ASSLALLAGVEQF
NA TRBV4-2 ASSQGGSSDTQY
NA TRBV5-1 ASSFPGVSTDTQY
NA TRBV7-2 ASSPGTQGYNEQF
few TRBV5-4 ASSLKSSGVGEQY
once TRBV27 ASSPVSVSYEQY
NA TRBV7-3 ASSLFPSGTQY
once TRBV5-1 ASSLGRLASVGETQY
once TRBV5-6 ASSSGQGNQPQH
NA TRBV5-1 ASSPGTGSSYNSPLH
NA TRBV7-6 ASSSKTSSHTDTQY
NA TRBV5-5 ASSFGTENSPLH
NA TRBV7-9 ASSSGDQPQH
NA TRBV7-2 ASSLPGQVFYEQY
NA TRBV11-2 ASSSRGQGLFGEQF
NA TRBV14 ASSQGRRDEQF
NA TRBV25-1 ASSEAGSGGHSTDTQY
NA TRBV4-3 ASSQDWSSRSSPLH
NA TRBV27 ASSFRQGAAGGYT
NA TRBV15 ATSRQSGVNEKLF
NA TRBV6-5 ASSYTGQGNNEQF
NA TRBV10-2 ASRSGLAGVFSYNEQF
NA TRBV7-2 ATGWGGNQPQH
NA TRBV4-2 ASSQDRRMNTEAF
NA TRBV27 ASSLGTGFHGYT
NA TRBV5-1 ASSLTGTSGAGELF
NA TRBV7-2 ASSPARQGRYT
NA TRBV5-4 ASSSGPGTGAYNSPLH